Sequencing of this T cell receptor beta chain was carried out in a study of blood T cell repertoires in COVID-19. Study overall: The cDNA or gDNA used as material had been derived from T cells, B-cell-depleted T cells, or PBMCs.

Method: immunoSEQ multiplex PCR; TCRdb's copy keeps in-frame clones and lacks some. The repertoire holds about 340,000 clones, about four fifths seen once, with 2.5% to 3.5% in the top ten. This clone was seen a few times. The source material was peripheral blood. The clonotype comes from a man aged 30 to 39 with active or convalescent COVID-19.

The CDR3 reads CASSLSQGVDTEAFF. DNA for the CDR3: TGTGCCAGCAGTTTATCACAGGGTGTCGACACTGAAGCTTTCTTT. The chain combines TRBV27 with TRBJ1-1, with D possibly TRBD1 on 6 matching bases. CDR1 and CDR2 from the germline V gene are MNHEY and SMNVEV (reference sequence). The CDR3 is 15 residues long. V lost 0 bases, J lost 3 bases, and 11 bases lay in between.